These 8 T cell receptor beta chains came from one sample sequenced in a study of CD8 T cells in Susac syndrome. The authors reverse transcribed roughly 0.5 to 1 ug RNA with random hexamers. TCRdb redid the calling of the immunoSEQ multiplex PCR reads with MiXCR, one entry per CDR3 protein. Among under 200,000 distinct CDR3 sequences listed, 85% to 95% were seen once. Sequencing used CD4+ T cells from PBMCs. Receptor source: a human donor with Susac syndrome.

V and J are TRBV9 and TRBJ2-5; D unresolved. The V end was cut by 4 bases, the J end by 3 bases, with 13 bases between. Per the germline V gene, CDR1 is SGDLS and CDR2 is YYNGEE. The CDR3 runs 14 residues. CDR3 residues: CASSSGIGKETQYF. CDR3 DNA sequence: TGTGCCAGCAGCTCAGGAATCGGCAAAGAGACCCAGTACTTC.

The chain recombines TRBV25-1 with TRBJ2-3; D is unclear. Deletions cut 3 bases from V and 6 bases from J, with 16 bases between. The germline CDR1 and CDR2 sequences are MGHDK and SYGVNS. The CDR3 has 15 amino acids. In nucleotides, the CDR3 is TGTGCCAGCAGTGACTTTGAGACACTGATGGATACGCAGTATTTT. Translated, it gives CASSDFETLMDTQYF.

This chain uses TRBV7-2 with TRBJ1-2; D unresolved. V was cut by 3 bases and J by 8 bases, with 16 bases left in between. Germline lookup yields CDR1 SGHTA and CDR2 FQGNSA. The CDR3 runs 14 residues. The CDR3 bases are TGTGCCAGCAGCTTGGGTGAAAAGGGTGGCGGCTACACCTTC. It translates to CASSLGEKGGGYTF.

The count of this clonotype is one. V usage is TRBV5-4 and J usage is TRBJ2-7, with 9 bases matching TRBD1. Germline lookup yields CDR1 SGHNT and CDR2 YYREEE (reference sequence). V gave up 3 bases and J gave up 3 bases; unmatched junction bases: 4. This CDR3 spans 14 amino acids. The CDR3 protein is CASSSGTGHYEQYF. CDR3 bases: TGTGCCAGCAGCTCAGGGACAGGGCACTACGAGCAGTACTTC. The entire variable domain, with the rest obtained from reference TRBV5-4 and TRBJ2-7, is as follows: ETGVTQSPTHLIKTRGQQVTLRCSSQSGHNTVSWYQQALGQGPQFIFQYYREEENGRGNFPPRFSGLQFPNYSSELNVNALELDDSALYLCASSSGTGHYEQYFGPGTRLTVT.

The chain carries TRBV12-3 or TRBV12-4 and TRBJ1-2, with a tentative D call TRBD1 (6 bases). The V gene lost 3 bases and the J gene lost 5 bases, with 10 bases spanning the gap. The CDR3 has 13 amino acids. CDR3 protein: CASSFRGGYGYTF. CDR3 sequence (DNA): TGTGCCAGCAGTTTCAGGGGAGGGTATGGCTACACCTTC.

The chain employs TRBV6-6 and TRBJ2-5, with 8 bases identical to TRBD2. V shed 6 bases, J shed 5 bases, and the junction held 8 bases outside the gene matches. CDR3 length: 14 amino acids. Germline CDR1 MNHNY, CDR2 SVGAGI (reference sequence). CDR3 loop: CASRPQAGGETQYF. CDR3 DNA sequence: TGTGCCAGCAGACCCCAGGCGGGGGGTGAGACCCAGTACTTC.

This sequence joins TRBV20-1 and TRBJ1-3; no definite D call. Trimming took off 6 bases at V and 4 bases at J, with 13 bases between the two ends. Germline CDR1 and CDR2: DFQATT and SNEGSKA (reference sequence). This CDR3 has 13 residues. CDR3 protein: CSAPRVGGNTIYF. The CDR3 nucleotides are TGCAGTGCCCCCCGGGTAGGCGGAAACACCATATATTTT.

In nucleotides, the CDR3 is TGTGCCAGCAGCCGCGGGGGCGGGTCGGGAAATGAGCAGTTCTTC. Its protein product is CASSRGGGSGNEQFF. The chain has TRBV4-2 and TRBJ2-1; D is possibly TRBD2 (7 bases). The CDR3 runs to 15 residues. CDR1 and CDR2 (germline): LGHNA, YNFKEQ. Trimming pared 4 bases from V and 7 bases from J, leaving 17 bases between.